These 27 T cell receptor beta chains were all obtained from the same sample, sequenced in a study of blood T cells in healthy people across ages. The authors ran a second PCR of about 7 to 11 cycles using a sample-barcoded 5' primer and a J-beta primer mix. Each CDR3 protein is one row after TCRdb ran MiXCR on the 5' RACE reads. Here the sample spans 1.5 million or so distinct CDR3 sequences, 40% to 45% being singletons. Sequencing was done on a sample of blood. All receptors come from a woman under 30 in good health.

CDR3: CASSSTGVSGYTF. In nucleotides, the CDR3 is TGTGCCAGCAGTTCCACAGGGGTCTCGGGCTACACCTTC. The chain combines TRBV6-5 with TRBJ1-2; 7 bases agree with TRBD1. Germline V gene lookup returns CDR1 MNHEY and CDR2 SVGAGI. V lost 4 bases and J lost 8; bases outside the gene matches: 7. The CDR3 length is 13 residues.

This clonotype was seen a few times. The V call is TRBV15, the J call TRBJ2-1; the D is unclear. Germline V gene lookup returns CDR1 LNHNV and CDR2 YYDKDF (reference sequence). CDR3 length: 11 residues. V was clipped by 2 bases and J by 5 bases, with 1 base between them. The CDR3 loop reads CATSRNNEQFF. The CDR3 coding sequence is TGTGCCACCAGCAGAAACAATGAGCAGTTCTTC.

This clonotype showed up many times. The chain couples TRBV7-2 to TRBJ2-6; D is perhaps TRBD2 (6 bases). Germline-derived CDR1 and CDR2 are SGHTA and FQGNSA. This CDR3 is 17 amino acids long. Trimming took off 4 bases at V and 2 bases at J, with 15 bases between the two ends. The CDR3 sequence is CASSSLTSSPGANVLTF. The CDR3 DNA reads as TGTGCCAGCAGCTCCCTAACTAGCAGCCCTGGGGCCAACGTCCTGACTTTC.

CDR3 residues: CASSSRGDLTDTQYF. DNA of the CDR3: TGTGCCAGCAGTTCTCGGGGGGACCTCACAGATACGCAGTATTTT. V and J are TRBV6-2 or TRBV6-3 and TRBJ2-3; 7 nucleotides agree with TRBD2. V lost 4 bases and J lost 2; bases outside the gene matches: 6. Per germline, CDR1 MNHEY and CDR2 SVGEGT. This CDR3 region has 15 residues.

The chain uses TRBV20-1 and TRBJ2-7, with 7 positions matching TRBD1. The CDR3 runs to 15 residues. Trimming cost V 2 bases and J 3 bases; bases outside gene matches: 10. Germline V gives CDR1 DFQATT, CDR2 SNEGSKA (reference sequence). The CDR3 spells CSARSLKQGLYEQYF. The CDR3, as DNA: TGCAGTGCTAGATCTTTAAAACAGGGGCTCTACGAGCAGTACTTC.

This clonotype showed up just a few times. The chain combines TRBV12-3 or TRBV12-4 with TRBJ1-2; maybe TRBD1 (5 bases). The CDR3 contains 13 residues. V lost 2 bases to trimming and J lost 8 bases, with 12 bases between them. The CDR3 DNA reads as TGTGCCAGCAGTTTATACGCAGGGAGAGGCTACACCTTC. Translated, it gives CASSLYAGRGYTF.

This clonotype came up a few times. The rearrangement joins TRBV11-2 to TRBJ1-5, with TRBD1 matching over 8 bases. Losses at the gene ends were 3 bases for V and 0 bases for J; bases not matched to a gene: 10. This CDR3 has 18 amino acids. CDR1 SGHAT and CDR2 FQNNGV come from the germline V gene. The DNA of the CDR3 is TGTGCCAGCAGCTTGGGCGACAGGGGACCCTATAGCAATCAGCCCCAGCATTTT. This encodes CASSLGDRGPYSNQPQHF.

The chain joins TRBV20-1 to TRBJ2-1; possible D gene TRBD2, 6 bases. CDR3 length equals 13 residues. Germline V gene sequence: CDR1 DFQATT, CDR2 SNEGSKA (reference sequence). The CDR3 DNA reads TGCTCCCGCCCGGGGACTCTCGACAATGAGCAGTTCTTC. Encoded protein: CSRPGTLDNEQFF.

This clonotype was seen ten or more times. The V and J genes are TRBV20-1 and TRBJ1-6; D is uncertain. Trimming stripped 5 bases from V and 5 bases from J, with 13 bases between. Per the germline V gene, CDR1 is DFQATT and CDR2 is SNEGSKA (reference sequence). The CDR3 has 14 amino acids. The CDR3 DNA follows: TGCAGTGCTCGCAGGATAGAGGATAATTCACCCCTCCACTTT. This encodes CSARRIEDNSPLHF.

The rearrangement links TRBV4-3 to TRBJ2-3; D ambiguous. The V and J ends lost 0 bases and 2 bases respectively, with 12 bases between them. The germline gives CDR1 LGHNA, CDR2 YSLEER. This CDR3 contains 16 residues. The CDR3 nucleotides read TGCGCCAGCAGCCAAGATACGCCTAGGACCACAGATACGCAGTATTTT. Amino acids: CASSQDTPRTTDTQYF.

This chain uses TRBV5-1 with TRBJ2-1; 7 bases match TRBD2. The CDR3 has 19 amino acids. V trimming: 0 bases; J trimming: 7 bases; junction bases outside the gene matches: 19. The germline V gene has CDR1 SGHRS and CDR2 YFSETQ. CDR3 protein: CASSLELLYPGGRRNEQFF. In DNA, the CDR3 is TGCGCCAGCAGCTTGGAACTTCTGTATCCTGGCGGGAGACGTAATGAGCAGTTCTTC.

The CDR3 DNA reads as TGCAGTGCTAGTTTCTACAGGGACAACGAGCAGTACTTC. Its protein is CSASFYRDNEQYF. The chain couples TRBV20-1 to TRBJ2-4, with D tentatively TRBD1 (6 bases). The DNA end favors TRBJ2-7, so the J call may be wrong. Germline CDR1 and CDR2: DFQATT and SNEGSKA (reference sequence). The CDR3 covers 13 residues.

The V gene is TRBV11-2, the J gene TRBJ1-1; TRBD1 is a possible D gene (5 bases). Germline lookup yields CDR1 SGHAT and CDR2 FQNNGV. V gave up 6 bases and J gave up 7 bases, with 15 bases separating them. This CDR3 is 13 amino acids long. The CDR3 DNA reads TGTGCCAGCAGACGTGGGGGGTTCGGTGAAGCTTTCTTT. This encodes CASRRGGFGEAFF.

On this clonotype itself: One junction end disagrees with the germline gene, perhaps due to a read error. This CDR3 is CAWSGRWGSYAF. The CDR3 region has the DNA TGTGCCTGGAGTGGAAGGTGGGGGAGCTACGCCTTC. V gene TRBV30 combines with J gene TRBJ1-2; D is perhaps TRBD1 (5 bases). The CDR3 spans 12 residues. In germline, CDR1 is GTSNPN, CDR2 SVGIG (reference sequence).

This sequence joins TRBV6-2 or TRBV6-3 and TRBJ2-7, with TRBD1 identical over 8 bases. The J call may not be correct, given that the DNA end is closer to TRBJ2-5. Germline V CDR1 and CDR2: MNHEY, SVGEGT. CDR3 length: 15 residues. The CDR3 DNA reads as TGTGCCAGCAGTCTCACAGGGACAGGCCGAGAGACCCAGTACTTC. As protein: CASSLTGTGRETQYF.

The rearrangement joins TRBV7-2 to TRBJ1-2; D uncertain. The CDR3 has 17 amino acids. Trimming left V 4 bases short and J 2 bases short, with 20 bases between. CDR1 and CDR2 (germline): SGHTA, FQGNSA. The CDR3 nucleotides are TGTGCCAGCAGCTATTCCGGGTCAACCGGATCAAACTATGGCTACACCTTC. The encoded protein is CASSYSGSTGSNYGYTF.

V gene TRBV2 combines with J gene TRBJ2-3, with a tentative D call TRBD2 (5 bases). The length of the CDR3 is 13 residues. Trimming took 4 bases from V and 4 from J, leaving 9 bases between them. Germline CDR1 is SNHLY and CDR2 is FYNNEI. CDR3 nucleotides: TGTGCCAGCAGTGCGGGGTTTTCAGATACGCAGTATTTT. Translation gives CASSAGFSDTQYF.

The CDR3 loop is CASSLTGSSGANVLTF. As DNA, the CDR3 is TGCGCCAGCAGCTTAACGGGAAGCTCTGGGGCCAACGTCCTGACTTTC. The gene calls are TRBV5-1 and TRBJ2-6, with D perhaps TRBD2 (5 bases). The germline CDR1 and CDR2 sequences are SGHRS and YFSETQ. The CDR3 has 16 amino acids. Trimming took off 2 bases at V and 0 bases at J, with 9 bases between the two ends.

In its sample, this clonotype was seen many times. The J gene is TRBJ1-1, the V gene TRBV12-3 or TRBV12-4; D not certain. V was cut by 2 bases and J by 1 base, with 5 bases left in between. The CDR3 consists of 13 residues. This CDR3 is CASSLRENTEAFF. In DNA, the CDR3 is TGTGCCAGCAGTTTAAGGGAGAACACTGAAGCTTTCTTT.

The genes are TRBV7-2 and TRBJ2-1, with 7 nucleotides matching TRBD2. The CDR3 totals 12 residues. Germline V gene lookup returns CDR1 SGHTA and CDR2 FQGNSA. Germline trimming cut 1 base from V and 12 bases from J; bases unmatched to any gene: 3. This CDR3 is CASSLGQRGQFF. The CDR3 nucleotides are TGTGCCAGCAGCTTAGGACAGCGGGGGCAGTTCTTC.

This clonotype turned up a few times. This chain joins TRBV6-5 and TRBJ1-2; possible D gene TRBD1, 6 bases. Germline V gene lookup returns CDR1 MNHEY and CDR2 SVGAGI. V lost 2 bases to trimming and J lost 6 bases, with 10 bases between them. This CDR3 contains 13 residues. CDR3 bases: TGTGCCAGCAGTTACAACAGGGATCATGGCTACACCTTC. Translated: CASSYNRDHGYTF.

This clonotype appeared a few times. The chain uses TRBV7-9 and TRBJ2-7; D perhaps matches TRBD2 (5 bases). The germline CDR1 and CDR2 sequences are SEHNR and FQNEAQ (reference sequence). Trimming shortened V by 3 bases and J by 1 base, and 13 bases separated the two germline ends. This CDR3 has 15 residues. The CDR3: CASSFEGALSYEQYF. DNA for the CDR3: TGTGCCAGCAGCTTCGAGGGCGCCCTATCCTACGAGCAGTACTTC.

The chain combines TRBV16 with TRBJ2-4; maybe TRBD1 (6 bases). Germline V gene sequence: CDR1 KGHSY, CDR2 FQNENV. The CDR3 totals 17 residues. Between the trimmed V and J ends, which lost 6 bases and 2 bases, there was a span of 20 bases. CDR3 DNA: TGTGCCAGCAGTCTCCTAGACAGGCGCGGCCCCAAAAACATTCAGTACTTC. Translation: CASSLLDRRGPKNIQYF.

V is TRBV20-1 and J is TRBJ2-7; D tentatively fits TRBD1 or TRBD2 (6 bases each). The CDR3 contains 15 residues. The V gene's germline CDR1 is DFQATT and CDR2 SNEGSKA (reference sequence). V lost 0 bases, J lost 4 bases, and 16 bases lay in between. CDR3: CSARDRRGGTYEQYF. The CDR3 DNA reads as TGCAGTGCTAGAGATCGGCGAGGGGGGACTTACGAGCAGTACTTC.

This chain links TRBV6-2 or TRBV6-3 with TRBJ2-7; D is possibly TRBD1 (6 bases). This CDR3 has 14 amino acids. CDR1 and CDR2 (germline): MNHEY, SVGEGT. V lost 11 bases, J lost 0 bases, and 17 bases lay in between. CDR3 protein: CAVQGRTSSYEQYF. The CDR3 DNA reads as TGTGCCGTACAGGGAAGAACGTCCTCCTACGAGCAGTACTTC.

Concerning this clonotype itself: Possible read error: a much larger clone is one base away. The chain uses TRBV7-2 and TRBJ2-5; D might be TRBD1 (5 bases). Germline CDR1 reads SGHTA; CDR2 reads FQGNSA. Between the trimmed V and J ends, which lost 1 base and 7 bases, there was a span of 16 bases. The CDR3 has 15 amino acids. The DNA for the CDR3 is TGTGCCAGCAGCTTAGAACGAGGACGGCAGGGGACCCAGTACTTC. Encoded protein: CASSLERGRQGTQYF.

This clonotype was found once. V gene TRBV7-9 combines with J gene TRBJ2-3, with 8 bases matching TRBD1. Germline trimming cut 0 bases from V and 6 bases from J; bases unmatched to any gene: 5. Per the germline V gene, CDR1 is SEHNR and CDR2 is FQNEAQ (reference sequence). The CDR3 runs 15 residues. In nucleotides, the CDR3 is TGTGCCAGCAGCTTAGCGCCTACAGGGGGTGATACGCAGTATTTT. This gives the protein CASSLAPTGGDTQYF.